This TCR beta chain was profiled in a study of blood T cell repertoires in COVID-19. Study-level background: Specimens from acute and convalescent COVID-19 originated in the United States, Italy and Spain. T cells, B-cell-depleted T cells, or PBMCs supplied cDNA or gDNA.

As handled by the study authors: It was from reference gene primer amplification that nucleated cell counts were estimated. Profiling relied on immunoSEQ multiplex PCR, and the TCRdb table lists in-frame clones only, not all of them. V and J calls and clone size come straight from that table; D and trimming were deduced from the DNA. The data contain tens of thousands of clones, 70% to 90% of them seen just once; the ten biggest clones take up around a sixth. The CDR3 is 14 residues long. The germline V gene encodes CDR1 MGHRA and CDR2 YSYEKL. The trim removed 6 bases at V and 4 bases at J, leaving 6 bases unmatched.

Material for sequencing was peripheral blood. The sequence was collected from an elderly man in a cohort sampled during active COVID-19. This chain connects TRBV4-1 to TRBJ1-5; 7 positions match TRBD1. DNA of the CDR3: TGCGCCAGCAGTCGTACAGGGGAGAATCAGCCCCAGCATTTT. Its translation is CASSRTGENQPQHF.